This TCR beta chain was observed in a study of cytomegalovirus exposure and HLA in healthy donors. Germline V gives CDR1 SGHRS, CDR2 YFSETQ. CDR3 length: 15 residues. Trimming cost V 2 bases and J 6 bases, with 17 bases left between them. Overall study findings and caveats: Per a prior analysis, the majority of TCR beta V segments were productive roughly 87% or roughly 30% of the time. Researchers reported in a later analysis that a missense DCLRE1C variant was tied to TCR beta V- and J-gene trimming.

Although they were nominally healthy when sampled, donors likely had unrecorded immune exposures. Primers for the PCR totalled 60 Vbeta and 13 Jbeta. Method: immunoSEQ multiplex PCR; TCRdb's copy keeps in-frame clones and lacks some. In the table there are under 150,000 clones, around 9% of which are singletons. About this clone: The antigen remains undetermined.

The material sequenced was PBMCs. This TCR was sampled from a woman between 40 and 55 years old in good health and CMV-seropositive. This sequence joins TRBV5-1 and TRBJ1-2; perhaps TRBD1 as D (6 bases). Here the CDR3 DNA reads TGCGCCAGCAGCTTACGAGGGGGAAGCGGCCATGGCTACACCTTC. Amino acids: CASSLRGGSGHGYTF.